This TCR beta chain was obtained from a study of early T cells in non-severe SARS-CoV-2 infection. Study at large: Chains stayed unpaired after sequencing of bulk RNA from unsorted whole blood. Study-wide points: Comparison of clonotypes with VDJdb favored anti-spike CD8 responses while missing private and CD4 specificities.

Each CDR3 protein is one row after TCRdb ran MiXCR on the 5' RACE reads. The sample holds just under 65,000 distinct CDR3 sequences, over 4.5% seen once. This clonotype showed up many times. What it binds is not known. CDR3 length equals 17 residues. V was pared by 4 bases and J by 2 bases, with 21 bases between. Germline V gene sequence: CDR1 MGHRA, CDR2 YSYEKL. The sequence came from an adult who was a healthcare worker with PCR-confirmed SARS-CoV-2 infection or an uninfected control (not recorded which). This specimen consisted of whole blood, obtained at baseline. The chain joins TRBV4-1 to TRBJ2-7, with D perhaps matching TRBD1 or TRBD2 (6 bases each). In DNA, the CDR3 is TGCGCCAGCAGCCCCTCAAGGGGGGCTAGCGAGCCCTACGAGCAGTACTTC. This encodes CASSPSRGASEPYEQYF.